The 23 T cell receptor beta chains below come from one sample, sequenced in a study of regulatory T cells in long-lasting Graves disease. The time point was: persistent/refractory GD, antithyroid drugs over 5 years with positive TRAb. RNA isolated from PBMCs was used to make the TCR library. HTBI primers from iRepertoire and Arm-PCR of CDR3 regions yielded the TCR beta libraries. A single record per CDR3 protein comes from TCRdb applying MiXCR to the multiplex PCR reads. The table records 400,000 to 500,000 distinct CDR3 sequences, around 20% of them present only once. The material was peripheral blood mononuclear cells (PBMCs), obtained when the disease was refractory, from a patient treated with antithyroid drugs. The receptors originated from a female donor with Graves disease.

J is TRBJ1-4 and V is TRBV19, with no clear D. The V end lost 3 bases, the J end lost 8 bases, and 10 bases lay between the germline ends. The CDR3 length is 13 residues. Looked up from germline, CDR1 is LNHDA and CDR2 is SQIVND (reference sequence). The CDR3 DNA reads TGTGCCAGTAGTATGAGCGTAACAGAAAAACTGTTTTTT. As protein: CASSMSVTEKLFF.

In regard to this clonotype: This may come from a read error, since a much larger clone is one base off. This chain uses TRBV28 with TRBJ1-1; D is uncertain. Germline V gene lookup returns CDR1 MDHEN and CDR2 SYDVKM. There are 14 residues in the CDR3. The ends were cut back, 5 bases at V and 1 base at J, with 11 bases in the middle. The CDR3, as DNA: TGTGCCAGCAGTCTTCGTCCCGGGAACACTGAAGCTTTCTTT. Translated: CASSLRPGNTEAFF.

A few counts support this clonotype. The chain recombines TRBV7-9 with TRBJ1-6; TRBD1 is a possible D gene (5 bases). The CDR3 extends over 15 amino acids. The germline CDR1 and CDR2 sequences are SEHNR and FQNEAQ (reference sequence). The V and J ends lost 2 bases and 10 bases respectively, with 15 bases between them. The CDR3 reads CASSLRAQGDSPLHF. The CDR3 DNA reads TGTGCCAGCAGCTTAAGGGCTCAGGGAGACTCACCCCTCCACTTT. Variable domain in full (rest from reference TRBV7-9 and TRBJ1-6): DTGVSQNPRHKITKRGQNVTFRCDPISEHNRLYWYRQTLGQGPEFLTYFQNEAQLEKSRLLSDRFSAERPKGSFSTLEIQRTEQGDSAMYLCASSLRAQGDSPLHFGNGTRLTVT.

This clonotype was seen at least ten times. The chain links TRBV10-1 to TRBJ2-5; 7 nucleotides agree with TRBD2. V shed 0 bases and J 4 bases; nucleotides not matched to a gene: 5. The length of the CDR3 is 15 residues. Germline CDR1 and CDR2: WNHNN and SYGVQD (reference sequence). The CDR3 DNA is TGCGCCAGCAGTGAGTCTGGCGGGAGCTCAGAGACCCAGTACTTC. Translating it yields CASSESGGSSETQYF.

This clonotype was observed a handful of times. The chain recombines TRBV19 with TRBJ2-7; a possible D gene is TRBD2 (6 bases). CDR1 LNHDA and CDR2 SQIVND come from the germline V gene (reference sequence). This CDR3 has 13 amino acids. Between the trimmed V and J ends, which lost 5 bases and 3 bases, there was a span of 11 bases. The CDR3 loop is CASSPGLDYEQYF. The CDR3 DNA sequence: TGTGCCAGTAGTCCGGGACTCGACTACGAGCAGTACTTC. Supplemented by reference TRBV19 and TRBJ2-7, the full variable domain reads DGGITQSPKYLFRKEGQNVTLSCEQNLNHDAMYWYRQDPGQGLRLIYYSQIVNDFQKGDIAEGYSVSREKKESFPLTVTSAQKNPTAFYLCASSPGLDYEQYFGPGTRLTVT.

There are a few counts of this clonotype. The genes are TRBV20-1 and TRBJ2-5, with 16 bases aligning to TRBD2. CDR3 size: 22 residues. The germline V gene encodes CDR1 DFQATT and CDR2 SNEGSKA (reference sequence). The trim removed 0 bases at V and 0 bases at J, leaving 16 bases unmatched. CDR3 amino acids: CSARDGLKGLAGGVVYQETQYF. DNA for the CDR3: TGCAGTGCTAGAGATGGGCTTAAGGGACTAGCGGGAGGGGTGGTGTACCAAGAGACCCAGTACTTC.

This clonotype appeared many times. V and J are TRBV30 and TRBJ2-7; D might be TRBD2 (5 bases). This CDR3 is built from 15 residues. CDR1 is GTSNPN and CDR2 is SVGIG in the germline V gene (reference sequence). Trimming stripped 3 bases from V and 1 base from J, with 16 bases between. This CDR3 is CAWSSDQEASYEQYF. In nucleotides, the CDR3 is TGTGCCTGGAGCTCGGATCAGGAGGCATCCTACGAGCAGTACTTC.

About this clonotype: One base separates it from a far larger clone, so it is likely a read error. Here the CDR3 DNA reads TGTGCCGGCAGCCCAATTACAGGGGTCGACGTGGCGGTCGAAAAACTGTTTTTT. Protein product: CAGSPITGVDVAVEKLFF. This chain connects TRBV12-3 or TRBV12-4 to TRBJ1-4, with TRBD1 matching over 7 bases. The CDR3 sequence is 18 residues long.

This clonotype was seen more than once but under ten times. J is TRBJ1-5 and V is TRBV4-1; possible D gene TRBD1, 6 bases. Germline V gives CDR1 MGHRA, CDR2 YSYEKL. This CDR3 region has 13 residues. V was cut by 8 bases and J by 7 bases, with 15 bases left in between. The CDR3 here is CASGGPAGQPQHF. The CDR3 DNA reads TGCGCCAGCGGGGGGCCGGCGGGACAGCCCCAGCATTTT.

In this sample, this clonotype turned up many times. This chain joins TRBV28 and TRBJ2-7, with D possibly TRBD1 on 7 matching bases. The CDR3 covers 15 residues. Germline V gene sequence: CDR1 MDHEN, CDR2 SYDVKM. Trimming took 11 bases from V and 2 from J, leaving 22 bases between them. The CDR3 loop reads CAARGLQGPPYEQYF. The CDR3 DNA reads TGTGCCGCCCGGGGGTTACAGGGGCCTCCCTACGAGCAGTACTTC.

Concerning this clonotype itself: This may come from a read error, since a much larger clone is one base off. The chain recombines TRBV12-3 or TRBV12-4 with TRBJ2-2; 9 bases line up with TRBD2. The CDR3 has 15 residues. V lost 1 base to trimming and J lost 7 bases; unmatched junction nucleotides: 4. The chain's CDR3 is CASSLGGRASGELFF. The CDR3 bases are TGTGCCAGCAGTTTAGGCGGGAGGGCCAGCGGGGAGCTGTTTTTT.

This clonotype showed up many times. The chain carries TRBV20-1 and TRBJ2-7, with 11 nucleotides matching TRBD2. V shed 1 base, J shed 2 bases, and the junction held 4 bases outside the gene matches. CDR1 and CDR2 (germline): DFQATT, SNEGSKA (reference sequence). The CDR3 is 15 amino acids. The CDR3 region has the DNA TGCAGTGCTAGAGTTGGTAGCGGGAGGGCCTACGAGCAGTACTTC. Its translation is CSARVGSGRAYEQYF.

This clonotype came up many times. V usage is TRBV28 and J usage is TRBJ1-6; a possible D gene is TRBD1 (5 bases). This CDR3 contains 17 residues. Germline V gene sequence: CDR1 MDHEN, CDR2 SYDVKM. The V gene lost 3 bases and the J gene lost 3 bases, with 15 bases spanning the gap. CDR3 amino acids: CASSLGAKGNYNSPLHF. CDR3 nucleotide sequence: TGTGCCAGCAGTTTGGGAGCCAAGGGGAACTATAATTCACCCCTCCACTTT. The full variable domain, rest sourced from reference TRBV28 and TRBJ1-6, is DVKVTQSSRYLVKRTGEKVFLECVQDMDHENMFWYRQDPGLGLRLIYFSYDVKMKEKGDIPEGYSVSREKKERFSLILESASTNQTSMYLCASSLGAKGNYNSPLHFGNGTRLTVT.

There are many counts of this clonotype. Germline is not matched at one junction end, which may reflect a read error. This sequence joins TRBV5-1 and TRBJ2-2; D gene ambiguous. There are 14 residues in the CDR3. Germline V gene sequence: CDR1 SGHRS, CDR2 YFSETQ. Here the CDR3 reads CASSLVANTGELFF. The CDR3 DNA reads as TGTGCCAGCAGCTTAGTCGCGAACACCGGGGAGCTGTTTTTT.

The chain combines TRBV9 with TRBJ2-5; either TRBD1 or TRBD2 may supply D (5 bases each). The ends were cut back, 3 bases at V and 5 bases at J, with 20 bases in the middle. The germline CDR1 and CDR2 sequences are SGDLS and YYNGEE. This CDR3 contains 16 residues. CDR3 sequence reads: CASSAHEGRLIETQYF. The DNA of the CDR3 is TGTGCCAGCAGCGCTCATGAGGGACGCCTGATCGAGACCCAGTACTTC.

This clonotype has at least ten counts. V usage is TRBV27 and J usage is TRBJ2-7; TRBD1 aligns across 8 bases. This CDR3 is 15 amino acids long. Germline V gene data show CDR1 as MNHEY and CDR2 as SMNVEV (reference sequence). The junction had 11 bases not matched to a gene; V was cut back by 4 bases and J by 6 bases. This CDR3 reads CASSSSGTGPSEQYF. The DNA for the CDR3 is TGTGCCAGCAGTTCCTCCGGGACAGGCCCCTCCGAGCAGTACTTC.

The sample holds many counts of this clonotype. The genes are TRBV6-1 and TRBJ1-1, with D hard to call. V was pared by 8 bases and J by 1 base, with 8 bases between. This CDR3 is built from 12 residues. Germline V lookup: CDR1 MNHNS, CDR2 SASEGT. The CDR3 reads CASAIWNTEAFF. The CDR3 DNA reads as TGTGCCAGCGCAATATGGAACACTGAAGCTTTCTTT.

In this sample, this clonotype turned up many times. J is TRBJ2-4 and V is TRBV5-1; no clear D gene. Deletions cut 2 bases from V and 8 bases from J, with 8 bases between. The CDR3 contains 12 residues. Germline CDR1 and CDR2: SGHRS and YFSETQ. CDR3 protein: CASSFPGHIQYF. CDR3 coding DNA: TGCGCCAGCAGCTTCCCCGGACACATTCAGTACTTC.

This clonotype has a handful of counts. The chain uses TRBV5-5 and TRBJ2-7; possibly TRBD1 for D (5 bases). Germline values: CDR1 SGHKS, CDR2 YYEKEE (reference sequence). This CDR3 comprises 15 residues. Trimming removed 2 bases at V and 0 bases at J, with 12 bases between. CDR3 sequence reads: CASSLTPDNSYEQYF. CDR3 nucleotides: TGTGCCAGCAGCTTAACCCCGGACAACTCCTACGAGCAGTACTTC.

This chain links TRBV27 with TRBJ2-1; TRBD1 matches at 9 bases. In germline, CDR1 is MNHEY, CDR2 SMNVEV (reference sequence). The CDR3 has 15 amino acids. V lost 8 bases, J lost 4 bases, and 9 bases stayed unmatched. The CDR3 sequence: CASALGDRDYNEQFF. CDR3 nucleotides: TGTGCCAGCGCCCTGGGGGACAGGGATTACAATGAGCAGTTCTTC.

This clonotype was observed at least ten times. The V call is TRBV20-1, the J call TRBJ1-5; D gene uncertain. CDR3 length equals 14 residues. Germline assignment: CDR1 DFQATT and CDR2 SNEGSKA (reference sequence). V was pared by 5 bases and J by 7 bases, with 18 bases between. DNA for the CDR3: TGCAGTGCTCAAGAATCTTGGGTAGGCCAGCCCCAGCATTTT. Its translation is CSAQESWVGQPQHF.

This clonotype was counted at least ten times. J is TRBJ2-7 and V is TRBV28; TRBD1 agrees at 10 bases. The V segment lost 3 bases and the J segment 9 bases; nucleotides outside the gene matches: 11. The length of the CDR3 is 15 residues. The germline V gene has CDR1 MDHEN and CDR2 SYDVKM. This CDR3 is CASSFRQGAGGRQYF. CDR3 bases: TGTGCCAGCAGTTTCAGACAGGGGGCCGGCGGTAGGCAGTACTTC.

This clonotype was observed many times. This chain uses TRBV28 with TRBJ2-7, with D perhaps TRBD2 (5 bases). V lost 7 bases and J lost 5, with 18 bases in between. The CDR3 has 14 amino acids. The germline V gene has CDR1 MDHEN and CDR2 SYDVKM. The CDR3 is CASTLGQVSDEQYF. DNA for the CDR3: TGTGCCAGCACCCTCGGGCAGGTTAGCGACGAGCAGTACTTC.